This T cell receptor (beta chain) was captured by sequencing in a study of PD-L1 blockade in urothelial cancer. The wider study: Bladder-origin urothelial cancer in males described most of the roughly 30 patients. Study-level findings and limits: Stronger expansion of tumor-associated clones in blood at 3 weeks distinguished durable-benefit patients.

Note on this clone: Its antigen is currently unknown.

Only in-frame clones appear in the TCRdb table, and some are missing; sequencing was by immunoSEQ multiplex PCR. This table holds 40,000 to 55,000 clones, 88% found once. Stated time point: peripheral blood 6 weeks after treatment start. Source: PBMCs, taken around atezolizumab (anti-PD-L1) treatment. The receptor was derived from a man in his fifties or sixties with urothelial cancer.

CDR3: CASSPLGGTGTEAFF. In DNA form, the CDR3 reads TGTGCCAGCAGTCCTCTCGGAGGGACAGGCACTGAAGCTTTCTTT. The J gene is TRBJ1-1, the V gene TRBV6-6, with 8 bases fitting TRBD1. CDR3 size: 15 residues. The germline V gene encodes CDR1 MNHNY and CDR2 SVGAGI (reference sequence). J was trimmed by 4 bases and V by 5 bases; bases with no gene match: 9.